One and the same sample provided the 3 T cell receptor beta chains below, sequenced in a study of cytomegalovirus exposure and HLA in healthy donors. The PCR used 60 Vbeta and 13 Jbeta primers. Some clones are missing from TCRdb's copy, which holds only in-frame ones; the method was immunoSEQ multiplex PCR. The profile shows about 130,000 clones, about four fifths of them singletons. The sample consisted of PBMCs. These TCRs come from a man aged 30 to 45 in good health and CMV-seronegative.

The chain employs TRBV19 and TRBJ2-5, with a weak D call TRBD2 (6 bases). This CDR3 is built from 16 residues. Deletions cut 6 bases from V and 3 bases from J, with 20 bases between. The germline CDR1 and CDR2 sequences are LNHDA and SQIVND (reference sequence). The CDR3 region is CASSLDSLGGKETQYF. The CDR3, as DNA: TGTGCCAGTAGCCTGGACTCCTTGGGGGGAAAAGAGACCCAGTACTTC.

J is TRBJ2-5 and V is TRBV9, with 9 bases that match TRBD2. The length of the CDR3 is 17 residues. V lost 4 bases to trimming and J lost 3 bases; unmatched junction nucleotides: 13. CDR1 and CDR2 from the germline V gene are SGDLS and YYNGEE. The CDR3 sequence is CASSRRSGSGSKETQYF. The CDR3 nucleotides read TGTGCCAGCAGCCGAAGGAGTGGTAGCGGGAGCAAAGAGACCCAGTACTTC. The full variable domain, in which reference TRBV9 and TRBJ2-5 provide the parts outside the CDR3, is DSGVTQTPKHLITATGQRVTLRCSPRSGDLSVYWYQQSLDQGLQFLIQYYNGEERAKGNILERFSAQQFPDLHSELNLSSLELGDSALYFCASSRRSGSGSKETQYFGPGTRLLVL.

The V gene is TRBV7-2, the J gene TRBJ1-1; D ambiguous. CDR1 is SGHTA and CDR2 is FQGNSA in the germline V gene. The CDR3 sequence is 14 residues long. Trimming took 2 bases from V and 2 from J, leaving 9 bases between them. CDR3 coding DNA: TGTGCCAGCAGCTTACTCGCGGCAAACACTGAAGCTTTCTTT. Translated: CASSLLAANTEAFF.